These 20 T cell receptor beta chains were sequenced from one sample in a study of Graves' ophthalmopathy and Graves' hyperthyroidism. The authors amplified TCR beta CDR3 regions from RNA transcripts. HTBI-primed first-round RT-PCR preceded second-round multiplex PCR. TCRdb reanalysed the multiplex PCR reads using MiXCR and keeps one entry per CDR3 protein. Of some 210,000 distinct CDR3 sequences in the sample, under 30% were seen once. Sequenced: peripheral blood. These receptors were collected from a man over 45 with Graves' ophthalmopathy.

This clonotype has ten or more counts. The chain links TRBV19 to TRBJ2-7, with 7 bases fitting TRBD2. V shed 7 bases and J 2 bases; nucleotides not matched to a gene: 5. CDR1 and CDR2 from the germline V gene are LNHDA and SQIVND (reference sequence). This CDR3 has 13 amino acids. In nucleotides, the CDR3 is TGTGCCAGTATGAAGCGGGGCACCTACGAGCAGTACTTC. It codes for CASMKRGTYEQYF. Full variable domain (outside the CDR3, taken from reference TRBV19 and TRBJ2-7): DGGITQSPKYLFRKEGQNVTLSCEQNLNHDAMYWYRQDPGQGLRLIYYSQIVNDFQKGDIAEGYSVSREKKESFPLTVTSAQKNPTAFYLCASMKRGTYEQYFGPGTRLTVT.

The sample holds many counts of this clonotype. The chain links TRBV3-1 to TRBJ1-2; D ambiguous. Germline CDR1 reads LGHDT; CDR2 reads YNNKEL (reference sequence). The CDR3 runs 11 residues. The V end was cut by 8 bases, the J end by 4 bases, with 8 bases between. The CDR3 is CASEGIYGYTF. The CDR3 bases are TGTGCCAGCGAAGGGATCTATGGCTACACCTTC.

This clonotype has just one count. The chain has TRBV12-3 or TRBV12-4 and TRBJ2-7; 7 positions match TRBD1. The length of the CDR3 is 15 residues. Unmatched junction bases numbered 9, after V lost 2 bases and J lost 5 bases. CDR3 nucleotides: TGTGCCAGCAGTTTATCGATACGACAGGGCCACGAGCAGTACTTC. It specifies CASSLSIRQGHEQYF.

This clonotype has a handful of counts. The CDR3 reads CASSFVRGGIQETQYF. The CDR3 region has the DNA TGTGCCAGCAGTTTCGTCCGAGGGGGGATTCAAGAGACCCAGTACTTC. The gene calls are TRBV6-2 or TRBV6-3 and TRBJ2-5; either TRBD1 or TRBD2 may fit D (6 bases each). Germline values: CDR1 MNHEY, CDR2 SVGEGT. Trimming pared 4 bases from V and 2 bases from J, leaving 17 bases between. The CDR3 runs to 16 residues.

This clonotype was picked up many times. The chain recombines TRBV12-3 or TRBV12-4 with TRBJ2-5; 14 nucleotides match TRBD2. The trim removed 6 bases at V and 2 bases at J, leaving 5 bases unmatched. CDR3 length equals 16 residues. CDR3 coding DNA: TGTGCCAGCAGAGGACTAGCGGGAGGAAAACAAGAGACCCAGTACTTC. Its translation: CASRGLAGGKQETQYF.

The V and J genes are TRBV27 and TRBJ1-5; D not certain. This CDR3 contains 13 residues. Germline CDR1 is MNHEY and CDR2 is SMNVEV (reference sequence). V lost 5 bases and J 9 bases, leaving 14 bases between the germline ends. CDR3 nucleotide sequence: TGTGCCAGCAGTCCACATCCGAATTTGCCCCAGCATTTT. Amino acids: CASSPHPNLPQHF.

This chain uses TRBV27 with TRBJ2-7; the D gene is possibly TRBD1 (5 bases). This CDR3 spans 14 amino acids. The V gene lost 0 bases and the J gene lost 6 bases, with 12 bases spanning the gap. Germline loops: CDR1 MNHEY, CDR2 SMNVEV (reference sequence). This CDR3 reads CASSLSGLVSEQYF. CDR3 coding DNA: TGTGCCAGCAGTTTATCGGGGCTAGTAAGCGAGCAGTACTTC.

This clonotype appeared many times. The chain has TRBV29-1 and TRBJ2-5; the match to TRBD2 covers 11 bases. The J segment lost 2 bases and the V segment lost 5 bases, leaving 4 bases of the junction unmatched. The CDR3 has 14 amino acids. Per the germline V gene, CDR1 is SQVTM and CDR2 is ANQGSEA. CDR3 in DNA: TGCAGCGTTTGGACTAGCGGGTTTCAAGAGACCCAGTACTTC. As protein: CSVWTSGFQETQYF.

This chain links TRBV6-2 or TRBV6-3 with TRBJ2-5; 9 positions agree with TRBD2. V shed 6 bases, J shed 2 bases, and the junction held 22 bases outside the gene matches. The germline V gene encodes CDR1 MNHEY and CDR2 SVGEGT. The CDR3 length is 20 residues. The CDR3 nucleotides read TGTGCCAGCAGCCCCAGGAGTTGGGCTAGCGGGACTAATGGACAAGAGACCCAGTACTTC. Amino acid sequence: CASSPRSWASGTNGQETQYF.

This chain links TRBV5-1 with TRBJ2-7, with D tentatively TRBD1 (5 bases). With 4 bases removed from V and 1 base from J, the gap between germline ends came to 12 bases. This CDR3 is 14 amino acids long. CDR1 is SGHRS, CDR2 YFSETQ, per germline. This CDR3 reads CASSLRTQSYEQYF. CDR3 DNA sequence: TGCGCCAGCAGCCTCCGGACACAATCCTACGAGCAGTACTTC.

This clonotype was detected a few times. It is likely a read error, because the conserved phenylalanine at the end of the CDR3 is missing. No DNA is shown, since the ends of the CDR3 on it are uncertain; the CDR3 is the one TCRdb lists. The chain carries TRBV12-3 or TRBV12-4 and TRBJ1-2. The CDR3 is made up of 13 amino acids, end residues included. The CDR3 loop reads CASSLALKSAASI.

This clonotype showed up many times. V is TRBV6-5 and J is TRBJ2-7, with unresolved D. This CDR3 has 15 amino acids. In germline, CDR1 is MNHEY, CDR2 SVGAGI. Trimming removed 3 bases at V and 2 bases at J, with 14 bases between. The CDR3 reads CASSYSVGLTYEQYF. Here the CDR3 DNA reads TGTGCCAGCAGTTATTCGGTCGGCCTCACCTACGAGCAGTACTTC.

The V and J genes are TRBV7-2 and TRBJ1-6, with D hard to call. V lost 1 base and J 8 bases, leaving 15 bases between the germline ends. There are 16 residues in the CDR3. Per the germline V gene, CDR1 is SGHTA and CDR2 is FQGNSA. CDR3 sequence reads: CASSLGRGLGDSPLHF. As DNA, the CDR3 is TGTGCCAGCAGCTTAGGTCGGGGTTTAGGAGATTCACCCCTCCACTTT. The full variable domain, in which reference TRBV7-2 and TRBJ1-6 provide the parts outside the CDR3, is GAGVSQSPSNKVTEKGKDVELRCDPISGHTALYWYRQSLGQGLEFLIYFQGNSAPDKSGLPSDRFSAERTGGSVSTLTIQRTQQEDSAVYLCASSLGRGLGDSPLHFGNGTRLTVT.

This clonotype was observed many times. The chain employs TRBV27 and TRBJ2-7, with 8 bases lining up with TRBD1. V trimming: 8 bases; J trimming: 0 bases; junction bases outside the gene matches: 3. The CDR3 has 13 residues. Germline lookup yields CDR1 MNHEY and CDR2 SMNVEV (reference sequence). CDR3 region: CASGQGSSYEQYF. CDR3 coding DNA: TGTGCCAGCGGACAGGGAAGCTCCTACGAGCAGTACTTC.

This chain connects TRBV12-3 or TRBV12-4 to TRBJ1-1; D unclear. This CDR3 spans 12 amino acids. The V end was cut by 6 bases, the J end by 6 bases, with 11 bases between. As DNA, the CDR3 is TGTGCCAGCAGCCCCAACAACCCTGAAGCTTTCTTT. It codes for CASSPNNPEAFF.

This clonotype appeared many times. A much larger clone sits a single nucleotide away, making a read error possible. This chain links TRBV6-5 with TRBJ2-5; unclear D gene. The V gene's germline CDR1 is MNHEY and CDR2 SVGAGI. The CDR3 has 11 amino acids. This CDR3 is CTSYHGETQYF. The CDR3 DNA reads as TGTACCAGCTATCATGGAGAGACCCAGTACTTC.

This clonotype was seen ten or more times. The CDR3 protein is CAWRWGRGPGELFF. CDR3 coding DNA: TGTGCCTGGAGGTGGGGCAGGGGGCCCGGGGAGCTGTTTTTT. The gene calls are TRBV30 and TRBJ2-2; 8 bases are a match to TRBD1. The CDR3 runs 14 residues. V shed 3 bases and J 6 bases; nucleotides not matched to a gene: 6. Germline lookup yields CDR1 GTSNPN and CDR2 SVGIG (reference sequence).

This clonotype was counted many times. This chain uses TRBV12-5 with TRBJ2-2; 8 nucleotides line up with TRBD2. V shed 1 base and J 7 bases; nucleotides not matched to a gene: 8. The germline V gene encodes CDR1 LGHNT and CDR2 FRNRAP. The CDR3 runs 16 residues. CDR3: CASGLAAGLVGGELFF. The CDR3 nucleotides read TGTGCTAGTGGTTTGGCAGCGGGACTAGTTGGCGGGGAGCTGTTTTTT.

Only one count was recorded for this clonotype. The CDR3, as DNA: TGTGCCAGCAGTTACTTCGGGACTAGCGGGAGTGACACCGGGGAGCTGTTTTTT. This codes for CASSYFGTSGSDTGELFF. This chain connects TRBV6-2 or TRBV6-3 to TRBJ2-2; 14 nucleotides line up with TRBD2. V shed 1 base and J 3 bases; nucleotides not matched to a gene: 4. CDR1 and CDR2 (germline): MNHEY, SVGEGT. CDR3 length: 18 amino acids.

CDR3 amino acids: CASRLTGGFSYEQYF. In nucleotides, the CDR3 is TGTGCCAGCAGATTAACAGGGGGCTTCTCCTACGAGCAGTACTTC. The chain employs TRBV27 and TRBJ2-7; 9 bases agree with TRBD1. The CDR3 has 15 residues. The ends lost 6 bases at V and 0 bases at J; junction bases unmatched: 6. CDR1 and CDR2 from the germline V gene are MNHEY and SMNVEV (reference sequence).